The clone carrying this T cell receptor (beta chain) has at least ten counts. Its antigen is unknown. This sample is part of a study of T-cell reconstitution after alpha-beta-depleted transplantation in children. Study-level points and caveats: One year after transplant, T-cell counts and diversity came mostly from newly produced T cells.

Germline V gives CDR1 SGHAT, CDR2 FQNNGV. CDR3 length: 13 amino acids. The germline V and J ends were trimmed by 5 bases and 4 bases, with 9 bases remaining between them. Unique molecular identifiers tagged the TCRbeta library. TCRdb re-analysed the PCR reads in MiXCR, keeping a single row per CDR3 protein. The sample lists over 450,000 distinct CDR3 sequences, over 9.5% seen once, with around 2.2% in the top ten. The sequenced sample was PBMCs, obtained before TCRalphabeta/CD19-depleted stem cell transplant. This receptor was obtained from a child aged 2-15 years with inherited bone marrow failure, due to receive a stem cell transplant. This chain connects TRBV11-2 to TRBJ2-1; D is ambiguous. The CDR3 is CASSPILYNEQFF. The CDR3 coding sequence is TGTGCCAGCAGCCCAATACTATACAATGAGCAGTTCTTC.